This T cell receptor beta chain comes out of a study of PD-1 blockade in classical Hodgkin lymphoma. Study information: Patients had nivolumab dosed at 3 mg/kg, delivered intravenously every 2 weeks.

CDR3 length equals 15 residues. The ends lost 3 bases at V and 7 bases at J; junction bases unmatched: 8. Germline V gene data show CDR1 as SGHTA and CDR2 as FQGTGA. Measured with immunoSEQ multiplex PCR; TCRdb has only the in-frame clones, and not every one. The data show 25,000 to 40,000 clones, about 70% seen once. On this clone: Its antigen is not known.

This sample's time point: cycle 4 day 1 (C4D1), after more than five weeks of nivolumab. Patients all relapsed after autologous stem cell transplantation, and there was variation in brentuximab vedotin exposure. Whole-study findings and limits: TCR diversity at baseline was reported to be reduced in newly diagnosed patients relative to healthy donors. Exclusion removed patients who began nivolumab under 1 year after ASCT.

V usage is TRBV7-3 and J usage is TRBJ2-1; TRBD2 agrees at 8 bases. Sequenced material: peripheral blood mononuclear cells (PBMCs), taken before the fourth cycle of nivolumab. The receptor's source is a human donor with classical Hodgkin lymphoma. The CDR3 sequence is CASSFTSGGKNEQFF. The CDR3 nucleotides are TGTGCCAGCAGCTTCACTAGCGGTGGAAAGAATGAGCAGTTCTTC. The entire variable domain, with the rest obtained from reference TRBV7-3 and TRBJ2-1, is as follows: GAGVSQTPSNKVTEKGKYVELRCDPISGHTALYWYRQSLGQGPEFLIYFQGTGAADDSGLPNDRFFAVRPEGSVSTLKIQRTERGDSAVYLCASSFTSGGKNEQFFGPGTRLTVL.